Listed below are T cell receptor beta chains from one sample, sequenced in a study of OX40 agonist ivuxolimab in advanced cancers. Clones were read by immunoSEQ multiplex PCR, and TCRdb kept only the in-frame ones, dropping some. The sample lists approximately 80,000 clones, about 89% occurring once. The material was CD4+ or CD8+ T cells sorted from blood, obtained in a trial of the OX40 agonist ivuxolimab. Receptor source: an adult with an advanced solid tumor such as melanoma, head and neck, liver or kidney cancer. CDR3s include the opening cysteine and the closing phenylalanine or tryptophan. A D gene is named only where the DNA matches it firmly. Not every row has a clone size; where given, it reads once, few, many or a size class.

>TRBV10-3|TRBJ2-5|TRBD2|NA
TGTGCCATCAGTGCGGGGGGACTAGCGGGGGACAAGGAGGAGACCCAGTACTTC
CAISAGGLAGDKEETQYF
>TRBV6-5|TRBJ2-5|TRBD1|NA
TGTGCCAGCAGGTCAGGGGGAGAGACCCAGTACTTC
CASRSGGETQYF
>TRBV5-4|TRBJ2-7|NA|once
TGTGCCAGCAGCTCCCCCTACGAGCAGTACTTC
CASSSPYEQYF
>TRBV9|TRBJ2-7|NA|NA
TGTGCCAGCAGCGAGGGCAGGATTGCCTACGAGCAGTACTTC
CASSEGRIAYEQYF
>TRBV6-5|TRBJ2-1|NA|NA
TGTGCCAGCACCTATCAGGGCAATGAGCAGTTCTTC
CASTYQGNEQFF
>TRBV5-6|TRBJ2-7|NA|NA
TGTGCCAGCAGCTGGGGGGCCTCCTACGAGCAGTACTTC
CASSWGASYEQYF
>TRBV9|TRBJ2-3|TRBD2|NA
TGTGCCAGCAGCCTAAGGAGCGGGGGAAACACAGATACGCAGTATTTT
CASSLRSGGNTDTQYF
>TRBV30|TRBJ1-1|NA|NA
TGTGCCTGGAGTGTTGGGGGGGGCACTGAAGCTTTCTTT
CAWSVGGGTEAFF
>TRBV11-3|TRBJ2-3|NA|NA
TGTGCCAGCAGCTCCCCTTGGGACGAGAGTGGGGATACGCAGTATTTT
CASSSPWDESGDTQYF
>TRBV30|TRBJ1-1|TRBD1|NA
TGTGCCTGGAACCCTTGGACAGGGACTGAAGCTTTCTTT
CAWNPWTGTEAFF
>TRBV29-1|TRBJ2-1|NA|NA
TGCAGCGTTGAAGATCCCGACAGCTACAATGAGCAGTTCTTC
CSVEDPDSYNEQFF